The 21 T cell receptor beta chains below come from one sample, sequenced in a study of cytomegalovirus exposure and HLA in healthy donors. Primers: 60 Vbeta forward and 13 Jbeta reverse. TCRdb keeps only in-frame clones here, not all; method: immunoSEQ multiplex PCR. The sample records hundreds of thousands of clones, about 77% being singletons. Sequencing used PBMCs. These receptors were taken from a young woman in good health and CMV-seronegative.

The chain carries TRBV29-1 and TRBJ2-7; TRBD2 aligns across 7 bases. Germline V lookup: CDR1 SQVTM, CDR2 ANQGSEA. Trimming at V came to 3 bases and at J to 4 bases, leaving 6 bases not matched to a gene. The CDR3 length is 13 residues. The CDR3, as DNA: TGCAGCGTTGAGGGCGGGAGAGGTTACGAGCAGTACTTC. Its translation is CSVEGGRGYEQYF.

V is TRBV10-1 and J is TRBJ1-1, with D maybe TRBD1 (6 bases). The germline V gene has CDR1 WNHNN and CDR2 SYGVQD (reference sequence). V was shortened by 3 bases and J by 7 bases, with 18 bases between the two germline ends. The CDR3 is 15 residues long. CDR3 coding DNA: TGCGCCAGCAGTGACAGGGGCGTAGGAATCTATGAAGCTTTCTTT. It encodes CASSDRGVGIYEAFF.

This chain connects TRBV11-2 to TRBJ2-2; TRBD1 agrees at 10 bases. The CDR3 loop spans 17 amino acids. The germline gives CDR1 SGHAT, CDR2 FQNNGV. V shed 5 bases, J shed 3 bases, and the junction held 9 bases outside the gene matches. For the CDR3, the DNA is TGTGCCAGCAGCCACCAGACGGGACAGGGGTACACCGGGGAGCTGTTTTTT. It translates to CASSHQTGQGYTGELFF.

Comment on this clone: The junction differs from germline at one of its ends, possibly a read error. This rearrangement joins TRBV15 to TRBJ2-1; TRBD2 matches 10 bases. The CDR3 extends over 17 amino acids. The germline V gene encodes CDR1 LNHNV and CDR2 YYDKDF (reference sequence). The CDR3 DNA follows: TGTGACACCTTTGGATGGCTAGCGGGAGATAACTACAATGAGCAGTTCTTC. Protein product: CDTFGWLAGDNYNEQFF.

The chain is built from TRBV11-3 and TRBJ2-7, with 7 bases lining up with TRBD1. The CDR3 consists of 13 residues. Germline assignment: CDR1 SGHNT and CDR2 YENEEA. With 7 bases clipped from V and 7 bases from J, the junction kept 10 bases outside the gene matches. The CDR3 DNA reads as TGTGCCAGCACCCTTCGACAGGGTTCGGAGCAGTACTTC. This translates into CASTLRQGSEQYF.

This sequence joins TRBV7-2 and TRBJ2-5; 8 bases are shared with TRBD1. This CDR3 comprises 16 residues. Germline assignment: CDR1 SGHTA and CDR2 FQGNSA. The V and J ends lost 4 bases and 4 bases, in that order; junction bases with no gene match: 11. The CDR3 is CASSSWTGSVAETQYF. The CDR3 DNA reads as TGTGCCAGCAGCTCATGGACAGGGTCAGTCGCAGAGACCCAGTACTTC.

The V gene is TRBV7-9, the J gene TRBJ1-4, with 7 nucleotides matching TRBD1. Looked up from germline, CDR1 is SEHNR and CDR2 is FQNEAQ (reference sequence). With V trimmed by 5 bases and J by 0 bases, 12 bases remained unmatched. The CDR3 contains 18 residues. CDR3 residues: CASSPLGTEPATNEKLFF. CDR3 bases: TGTGCCAGCAGCCCCCTTGGGACAGAACCAGCAACTAATGAAAAACTGTTTTTT.

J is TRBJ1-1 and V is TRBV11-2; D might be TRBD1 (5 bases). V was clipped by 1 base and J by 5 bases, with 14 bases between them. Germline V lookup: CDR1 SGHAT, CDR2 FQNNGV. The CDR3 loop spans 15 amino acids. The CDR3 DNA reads TGTGCCAGCAGCTTAGCGGGGGGAACCCTGACTGAAGCTTTCTTT. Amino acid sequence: CASSLAGGTLTEAFF.

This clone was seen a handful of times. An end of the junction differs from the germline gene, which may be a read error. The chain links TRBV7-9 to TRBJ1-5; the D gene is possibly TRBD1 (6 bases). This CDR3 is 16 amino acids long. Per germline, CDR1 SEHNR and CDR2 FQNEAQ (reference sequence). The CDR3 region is CSSSLAQGGSNQPQHF. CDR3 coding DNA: TGTTCCAGCAGCTTAGCACAGGGAGGGAGCAATCAGCCCCAGCATTTT. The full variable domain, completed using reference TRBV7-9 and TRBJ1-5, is DTGVSQNPRHKITKRGQNVTFRCDPISEHNRLYWYRQTLGQGPEFLTYFQNEAQLEKSRLLSDRFSAERPKGSFSTLEIQRTEQGDSAMYLCSSSLAQGGSNQPQHFGDGTRLSIL.

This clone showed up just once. CDR3 in amino acids: CASSPLAGGTYEQYF. The CDR3 region has the DNA TGCGCCAGCAGTCCACTAGCGGGGGGAACCTACGAGCAGTACTTC. The gene calls are TRBV5-1 and TRBJ2-7, with 12 bases matching TRBD2. Germline CDR1 reads SGHRS; CDR2 reads YFSETQ. CDR3 size: 15 residues. V lost 5 bases and J lost 2; bases outside the gene matches: 5.

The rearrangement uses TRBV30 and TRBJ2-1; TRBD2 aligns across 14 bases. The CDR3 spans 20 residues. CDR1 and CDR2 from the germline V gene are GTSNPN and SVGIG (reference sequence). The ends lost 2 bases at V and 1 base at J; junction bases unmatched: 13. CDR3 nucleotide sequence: TGTGCCTGGAGTCCCGGGACTAGCGGGAGAAGTTATGAGTCCTACAATGAGCAGTTCTTC. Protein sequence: CAWSPGTSGRSYESYNEQFF.

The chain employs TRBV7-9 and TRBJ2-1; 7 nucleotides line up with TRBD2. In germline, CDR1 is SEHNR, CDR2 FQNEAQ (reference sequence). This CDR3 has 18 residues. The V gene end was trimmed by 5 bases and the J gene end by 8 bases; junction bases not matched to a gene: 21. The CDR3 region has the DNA TGTGCCAGCAGCCGCTGGCGATTCATGCGGGAGTGGGTATATGAGCAGTTCTTC. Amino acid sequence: CASSRWRFMREWVYEQFF.

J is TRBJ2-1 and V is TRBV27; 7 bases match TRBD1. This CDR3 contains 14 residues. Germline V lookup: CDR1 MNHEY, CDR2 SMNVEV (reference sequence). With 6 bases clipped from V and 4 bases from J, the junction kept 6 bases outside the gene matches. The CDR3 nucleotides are TGTGCCAGCAGCCAATGGGACAGTTACAATGAGCAGTTCTTC. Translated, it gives CASSQWDSYNEQFF.

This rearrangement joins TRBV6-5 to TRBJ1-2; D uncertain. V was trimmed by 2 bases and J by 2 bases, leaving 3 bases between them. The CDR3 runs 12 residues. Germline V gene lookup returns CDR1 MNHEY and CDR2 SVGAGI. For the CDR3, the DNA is TGTGCCAGCAGTTACGAGAACTATGGCTACACCTTC. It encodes CASSYENYGYTF.

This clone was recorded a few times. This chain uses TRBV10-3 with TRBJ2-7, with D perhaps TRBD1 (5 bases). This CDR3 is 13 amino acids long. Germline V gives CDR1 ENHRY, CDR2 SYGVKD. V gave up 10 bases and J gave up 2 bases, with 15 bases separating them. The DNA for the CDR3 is TGTGCCAGCAGGAGCTACAGGCCCTACGAGCAGTACTTC. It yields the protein CASRSYRPYEQYF.

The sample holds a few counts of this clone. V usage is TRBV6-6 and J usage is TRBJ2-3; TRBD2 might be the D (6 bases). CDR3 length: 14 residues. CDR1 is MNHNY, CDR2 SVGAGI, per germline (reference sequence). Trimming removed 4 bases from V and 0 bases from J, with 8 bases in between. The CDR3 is CASSFGGSTDTQYF. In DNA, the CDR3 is TGTGCCAGCAGTTTCGGGGGAAGCACAGATACGCAGTATTTT.

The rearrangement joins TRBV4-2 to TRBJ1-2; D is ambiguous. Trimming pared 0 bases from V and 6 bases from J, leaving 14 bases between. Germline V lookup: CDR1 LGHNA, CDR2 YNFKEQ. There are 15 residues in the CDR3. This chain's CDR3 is CASSQDGVGEDGYTF. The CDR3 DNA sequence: TGTGCCAGCAGCCAAGACGGGGTGGGAGAGGATGGCTACACCTTC.

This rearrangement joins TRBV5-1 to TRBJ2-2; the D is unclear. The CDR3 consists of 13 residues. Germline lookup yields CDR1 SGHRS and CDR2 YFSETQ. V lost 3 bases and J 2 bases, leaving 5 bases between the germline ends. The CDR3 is CASSSQNTGELFF. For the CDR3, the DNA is TGCGCCAGCAGCTCCCAAAACACCGGGGAGCTGTTTTTT.

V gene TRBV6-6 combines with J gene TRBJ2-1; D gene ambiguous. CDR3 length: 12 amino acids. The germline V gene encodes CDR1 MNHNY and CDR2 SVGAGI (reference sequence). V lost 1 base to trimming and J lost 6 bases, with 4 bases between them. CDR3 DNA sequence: TGTGCCAGCAGTTACTTTAGCAATGAGCAGTTCTTC. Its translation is CASSYFSNEQFF.

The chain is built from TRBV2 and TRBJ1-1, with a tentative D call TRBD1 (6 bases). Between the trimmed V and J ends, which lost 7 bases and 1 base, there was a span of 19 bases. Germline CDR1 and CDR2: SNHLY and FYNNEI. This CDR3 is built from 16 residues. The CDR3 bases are TGTGCCAGCAAACAGGGTCAAAATGTGCGGAACACTGAAGCTTTCTTT. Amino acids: CASKQGQNVRNTEAFF.

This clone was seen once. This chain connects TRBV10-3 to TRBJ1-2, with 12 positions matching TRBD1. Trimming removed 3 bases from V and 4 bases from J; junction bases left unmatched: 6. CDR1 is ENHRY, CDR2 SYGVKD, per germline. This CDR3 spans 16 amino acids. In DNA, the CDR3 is TGTGCCATCAGTGACCACGGGACAGGGGGCGGCTATGGCTACACCTTC. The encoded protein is CAISDHGTGGGYGYTF.